This T cell receptor (beta chain) is drawn from a study of OX40 agonist ivuxolimab in advanced cancers. Describing the broader study: Ivuxolimab, which targeted the costimulatory receptor OX40 (CD134), was an agonistic, fully human IgG2 monoclonal antibody. Intravenous ivuxolimab was administered to patients every 2 weeks at six dose levels: 0.01, 0.1, 0.3, 1.5, 3 and 10 mg/kg. Among the roughly 52 dose-escalation patients, 19 had hepatocellular carcinoma, 15 or so melanoma, 9 renal cell carcinoma and 9 head and neck cancer. The dose-escalation cohort was 82.7% male with a mean age of approximately 60 years, ranging from roughly 20 to 85. Patients were allowed to have had prior anti-PD-1, anti-PD-L1 or anti-CTLA-4 therapy, and 40% of the dose-escalation patients had previously received checkpoint inhibitors. Partial responses occurred in three dose-escalation patients, of whom one had hepatocellular carcinoma and two had cutaneous melanoma. Peripheral TCRbeta sequencing was intended to test whether TCR sequence diversity was altered and clonal T-cell expansion was caused by ivuxolimab. The paper reports the monotherapy dose-escalation portion (N of about 56 patients) of the phase I ivuxolimab trial.

From cysteine to phenylalanine, the CDR3 is 14 amino acids long. Kept here is only the CDR3 DNA, which spans 42 bases and is read in frame from base 1. CDR1 SSHAT and CDR2 FNYEAQ are derived from the germline V gene (reference sequence). The trim is 6 bases for V and 2 bases for J, with a gap of 10 bases between the germline ends. The trial excluded patients who had a history of autoimmune disease or were on systemic immunosuppression. Peripheral blood for TCR sequencing was drawn from every dose cohort at baseline, at cycle 4 day 1 and at cycle 7 day 1. The samples were taken from a phase I, first-in-human, multicenter, open-label dose-escalation trial of ivuxolimab. The trial enrolled adults with locally advanced or metastatic head and neck squamous cell, hepatocellular, melanoma or renal cell carcinoma. Before TCR sequencing, CD4+ and CD8+ T cells were separately sorted from peripheral blood. For sequencing of the TCRbeta CDR3 region, genomic DNA was extracted from the sorted cells. The immunoSEQ Assay was used to sequence the TCRbeta CDR3 regions. The immuneACCESS repertoire file appears here via TCRdb, limited to in-frame rearrangements. These files lack a portion of the clones; in checked studies, under half of the deficit traces to unresolved V genes, and the cause of the others is not known. This sample holds under 90,000 clones; 70% to 90% were observed only once. The ten largest clones take up about 0.89% of the sample.

Overall results and qualifications from the work: After ivuxolimab, CD8+ T cells had more expanded clones than CD4+ T cells on average. Low levels of normalized T-cell clonal expansion were also seen in some nonresponding patients. Clonal expansion of both CD4+ and CD8+ blood T cells was observed from baseline to week 6 at doses 0.1 to 3.0 mg/kg. The antigen specificity of the peripheral T cells that underwent clonal expansion was not determined. In partial responders in the 0.1-3.0 mg/kg groups, normalized peripheral clonal expansion was found to be among the lowest, especially among CD8+ T cells.

This clone was detected only once. Its target antigen remains unknown. Base qualities are missing; no much larger clone stands one base away. The clonotype originates from an adult with an advanced solid tumor such as melanoma, head and neck, liver or kidney cancer. The chain is made from TRBV7-7 and TRBJ2-2; TRBD1 is a weak D gene call, 5 bases matching. Here the sequenced sample was CD4+ or CD8+ T cells sorted from blood, taken in a trial of the OX40 agonist ivuxolimab. The nucleotides read TGTGCCAGCAGGGAACAGGTTAACACCGGGGAGCTGTTTTTT. Translation gives CASREQVNTGELFF.